The 24 T cell receptor beta chains given below trace back to one sample, sequenced in a study of blood T cell repertoires in COVID-19. Some clones are missing from TCRdb's copy, which holds only in-frame ones; the method was immunoSEQ multiplex PCR. The sample has roughly 160,000 clones, approximately 80% seen once. The specimen was PBMCs or T cells enriched from blood (not recorded which). These receptors were obtained from a man in his fifties or sixties who had recovered from COVID-19.

This clone has a handful of counts. The chain is built from TRBV7-9 and TRBJ1-1, with D unresolved. The CDR3 is made up of 13 amino acids. Germline CDR1 and CDR2: SEHNR and FQNEAQ (reference sequence). The V end lost 1 base, the J end lost 5 bases, and 8 bases lay between the germline ends. The CDR3 is CASSLVGETEAFF. In DNA form, the CDR3 reads TGTGCCAGCAGCTTAGTCGGGGAAACTGAAGCTTTCTTT.

The chain combines TRBV10-2 with TRBJ1-5; the match to TRBD1 covers 7 bases. Trimming at V came to 2 bases and at J to 3 bases, leaving 4 bases not matched to a gene. The CDR3 spans 15 residues. Germline V CDR1 and CDR2: WSHSY, SAAADI. The CDR3 DNA is TGCGCCAGCAGTGAGCACAGGGGCCTCAATCAGCCCCAGCATTTT. Amino acids: CASSEHRGLNQPQHF.

This chain connects TRBV2 to TRBJ2-1; 7 positions match TRBD1. The CDR3 extends over 14 amino acids. The V and J ends lost 6 bases and 8 bases, in that order; junction bases with no gene match: 10. Germline-derived CDR1 and CDR2 are SNHLY and FYNNEI. Here the CDR3 reads CASSLDRVRDEQFF. The CDR3 nucleotides read TGTGCCAGCAGCTTAGACAGGGTGCGGGATGAGCAGTTCTTC.

Remarks on this clone: Sequence at one end of the junction differs from germline and may be a read error. The chain recombines TRBV7-7 with TRBJ2-5; 10 bases match TRBD2. This CDR3 spans 16 amino acids. Germline V gives CDR1 SSHAT, CDR2 FNYEAQ (reference sequence). CDR3 nucleotide sequence: TGTGCTAGCAGCCCTTCCGGTAGCGGGGGGCCGAGAGCCCAGTACTTC. This gives the protein CASSPSGSGGPRAQYF.

This sequence joins TRBV5-1 and TRBJ1-1; D is undetermined. Germline lookup yields CDR1 SGHRS and CDR2 YFSETQ. The CDR3 loop spans 14 amino acids. Trimming shortened V by 0 bases and J by 0 bases, and 6 bases separated the two germline ends. The CDR3 sequence: CASSLEEMNTEAFF. The CDR3 DNA reads TGCGCCAGCAGCTTGGAAGAGATGAACACTGAAGCTTTCTTT.

The rearrangement uses TRBV5-6 and TRBJ1-1; the D is unclear. Deletions cut 5 bases from V and 1 base from J, with 9 bases between. This CDR3 contains 13 residues. The V gene's germline CDR1 is SGHDT and CDR2 YYEEEE. Here the CDR3 reads CASRPVSNTEAFF. The CDR3 bases are TGTGCCAGCAGACCAGTATCGAACACTGAAGCTTTCTTT.

The chain has TRBV5-1 and TRBJ1-3; D gene ambiguous. Germline CDR1 is SGHRS and CDR2 is YFSETQ. This CDR3 has 14 residues. V was clipped by 0 bases and J by 1 base, with 5 bases between them. The CDR3 DNA reads as TGCGCCAGCAGCTTGGATCTATCTGGAAACACCATATATTTT. As protein: CASSLDLSGNTIYF.

The chain links TRBV27 to TRBJ2-3; 10 positions match TRBD2. The V and J ends lost 6 bases and 6 bases, in that order; junction bases with no gene match: 12. From germline, CDR1 is MNHEY and CDR2 SMNVEV (reference sequence). This CDR3 is built from 16 residues. The CDR3 sequence is CASSPWGTSDVDTQYF. In nucleotides, the CDR3 is TGTGCCAGCAGCCCGTGGGGGACTAGCGACGTGGATACGCAGTATTTT.

The CDR3 is CASSLSNRGEQYF. The CDR3 DNA sequence: TGTGCCAGCAGTTTATCGAATCGGGGGGAGCAGTACTTC. J is TRBJ2-7 and V is TRBV27; TRBD2 might be the D (6 bases). Trimming cost V 0 bases and J 7 bases, with 10 bases left between them. Germline CDR1 reads MNHEY; CDR2 reads SMNVEV (reference sequence). The CDR3 totals 13 residues.

This chain uses TRBV20-1 with TRBJ1-5; D perhaps matches TRBD1 (6 bases). Trimming took 3 bases from V and 5 from J, leaving 11 bases between them. The CDR3 covers 13 residues. Germline V CDR1 and CDR2: DFQATT, SNEGSKA (reference sequence). The CDR3 coding sequence is TGCAGTGCTAGTTTAGGGGGGGATCAGCCCCAGCATTTT. Translating gives CSASLGGDQPQHF.

This rearrangement joins TRBV27 to TRBJ1-4, with D tentatively TRBD1 (6 bases). The germline V gene encodes CDR1 MNHEY and CDR2 SMNVEV (reference sequence). Trimming took off 4 bases at V and 5 bases at J, with 8 bases between the two ends. The CDR3 extends over 13 amino acids. CDR3 DNA sequence: TGTGCCAGCAGTTCAGGGGAGAATGAAAAACTGTTTTTT. Protein sequence: CASSSGENEKLFF.

This chain connects TRBV7-3 to TRBJ2-2, with TRBD1 as a possible D gene (6 bases). Looked up from germline, CDR1 is SGHTA and CDR2 is FQGTGA. V lost 5 bases and J 2 bases, leaving 15 bases between the germline ends. The CDR3 loop spans 16 amino acids. CDR3 nucleotides: TGTGCCAGCAGCCGGAGCACAGGGCCAAACACCGGGGAGCTGTTTTTT. It translates to CASSRSTGPNTGELFF.

This clone was seen once. This rearrangement joins TRBV7-9 to TRBJ2-3; no reliable D call. The germline gives CDR1 SEHNR, CDR2 FQNEAQ (reference sequence). The CDR3 is made up of 17 amino acids. Deletions cut 1 base from V and 0 bases from J, with 14 bases between. CDR3 sequence reads: CASSLGAAPSSTDTQYF. The CDR3 DNA reads TGTGCCAGCAGCTTAGGGGCAGCACCTTCTAGCACAGATACGCAGTATTTT.

The chain employs TRBV19 and TRBJ1-1; D possibly corresponds to TRBD1 (6 bases). Germline V gene lookup returns CDR1 LNHDA and CDR2 SQIVND (reference sequence). The CDR3 is 14 residues long. V was pared by 4 bases and J by 1 base, with 10 bases between. The CDR3 DNA is TGTGCCAGTAGTAGCCTGACAGGGAACACTGAAGCTTTCTTT. Its protein product is CASSSLTGNTEAFF.

This rearrangement joins TRBV3-1 (or the pseudogene TRBV3-2) to TRBJ2-1; 7 bases match TRBD2. Germline-derived CDR1 and CDR2 are LGHDT and YNNKEL (reference sequence). V lost 4 bases to trimming and J lost 5 bases; unmatched junction nucleotides: 23. This CDR3 has 20 residues. CDR3 region: CASSPGGRGLHSRQDNEQFF. CDR3 sequence (DNA): TGTGCCAGCAGCCCGGGGGGTCGAGGACTCCATTCAAGACAAGACAATGAGCAGTTCTTC.

This chain uses TRBV7-9 with TRBJ1-1; the D is unclear. The CDR3 contains 16 residues. With 5 bases removed from V and 0 bases from J, the gap between germline ends came to 16 bases. In germline, CDR1 is SEHNR, CDR2 FQNEAQ (reference sequence). CDR3 DNA sequence: TGTGCCAGCAGCCGTCAGGCCGGATTGATGAACACTGAAGCTTTCTTT. Protein: CASSRQAGLMNTEAFF.

The CDR3 protein is CATSDRGQFNQPQHF. CDR3 DNA sequence: TGTGCCACCAGTGACCGGGGACAGTTCAATCAGCCCCAGCATTTT. The chain recombines TRBV24-1 with TRBJ1-5, with 7 bases matching TRBD1. This CDR3 is 15 amino acids long. The germline V gene encodes CDR1 KGHDR and CDR2 SFDVKD. The V and J ends lost 4 bases and 3 bases, in that order; junction bases with no gene match: 5.

Only a few counts were recorded for this clone. This sequence joins TRBV11-3 and TRBJ2-1, with a possible D match to TRBD2 (5 bases). Per the germline V gene, CDR1 is SGHNT and CDR2 is YENEEA. Trimming stripped 1 base from V and 10 bases from J, with 11 bases between. The CDR3 totals 13 residues. The chain's CDR3 is CASSLGLASEQFF. The CDR3 nucleotides are TGTGCCAGCAGCTTAGGCCTAGCTTCCGAGCAGTTCTTC.

The chain couples TRBV6-1 to TRBJ1-2, with D tentatively TRBD1 (6 bases). V dropped 3 bases and J dropped 6 bases, with 11 bases sitting between them. There are 13 residues in the CDR3. From germline, CDR1 is MNHNS and CDR2 SASEGT. The CDR3 DNA reads as TGTGCCAGCAGTGAGGGGACAAGGGATGGCTACACCTTC. This gives the protein CASSEGTRDGYTF.

The chain combines TRBV3-1 (or the pseudogene TRBV3-2) with TRBJ1-2, with D perhaps matching TRBD1 (5 bases). V gave up 4 bases and J gave up 4 bases, with 16 bases separating them. The germline V gene encodes CDR1 LGHDT and CDR2 YNNKEL (reference sequence). This CDR3 has 15 amino acids. The DNA of the CDR3 is TGTGCCAGCAGCCCCCGCGCGTCAGGGCGCTATGGCTACACCTTC. It is translated as CASSPRASGRYGYTF.

The chain employs TRBV7-2 and TRBJ1-2, with D maybe TRBD1 (5 bases). From germline, CDR1 is SGHTA and CDR2 FQGNSA. V lost 5 bases and J 4 bases, leaving 11 bases between the germline ends. The CDR3 is made up of 13 amino acids. This CDR3 is CASSRRETYGYTF. As DNA, the CDR3 is TGTGCCAGCAGCCGCAGGGAAACCTATGGCTACACCTTC.

This sequence joins TRBV5-6 and TRBJ1-2, with TRBD1 matching 8 bases. CDR3 length: 14 residues. Germline loops: CDR1 SGHDT, CDR2 YYEEEE. After removal of 4 bases from V and 4 bases from J, the junction contained 6 bases not matched to a gene. The DNA of the CDR3 is TGTGCCAGCAGCGTCGGGACAGGAAGCTATGGCTACACCTTC. Its translation: CASSVGTGSYGYTF.

This rearrangement joins TRBV19 to TRBJ1-4; possibly TRBD1 for D (6 bases). V was cut by 0 bases and J by 0 bases, with 11 bases left in between. This CDR3 has 17 amino acids. From germline, CDR1 is LNHDA and CDR2 SQIVND (reference sequence). CDR3 in amino acids: CASSIEPGQPTNEKLFF. The CDR3 coding sequence is TGTGCCAGTAGTATAGAACCGGGACAACCAACTAATGAAAAACTGTTTTTT.

The rearrangement uses TRBV19 and TRBJ1-6, with D possibly being TRBD1 (6 bases). Trimming pared 4 bases from V and 7 bases from J, leaving 14 bases between. The CDR3 totals 15 residues. The germline gives CDR1 LNHDA, CDR2 SQIVND (reference sequence). CDR3 nucleotide sequence: TGTGCCAGTAGTACACGGGACATTTGGAATTCACCCCTCCACTTT. Translated, it gives CASSTRDIWNSPLHF.